The subject of this entry is one T cell receptor beta chain. The antigen remains undetermined. CD45RO negativity and positive selection for CCR7 defined naive CD8 cells, a population that excluded terminally differentiated effector memory CD45RA+ cells. The donor cohort consisted entirely of Caucasian adults residing in Nashville, Tennessee. This entry is derived from a study of shared clonotypes between healthy human individuals. Notes on the study in general: Researchers sampled blood only, noting tissue repertoires likely differ. Large sequencing depth failed to make sorted-subset sequencing complete, rarefaction showed. For naive CD4 cells, around 5% of clonotypes were shared across a handful of donors.

TCRdb's copy holds only in-frame clones and misses some; the assay was immunoSEQ multiplex PCR. The table records around 2,000,000 clones, about 95% of them present only once. The CDR3 has 13 amino acids. Germline-derived CDR1 and CDR2 are SGHDN and FVKESK. The ends were cut back, 4 bases at V and 3 bases at J, with 10 bases in the middle. The specimen sequenced was naive CD8+ T cells sorted from blood. The receptor's source is a man aged 18 to 30 in good health. The rearrangement uses TRBV14 and TRBJ2-7; D gene unclear. CDR3 sequence: CASSPLSDYEQYF. DNA for the CDR3: TGTGCCAGCAGCCCGTTATCAGACTACGAGCAGTACTTC.